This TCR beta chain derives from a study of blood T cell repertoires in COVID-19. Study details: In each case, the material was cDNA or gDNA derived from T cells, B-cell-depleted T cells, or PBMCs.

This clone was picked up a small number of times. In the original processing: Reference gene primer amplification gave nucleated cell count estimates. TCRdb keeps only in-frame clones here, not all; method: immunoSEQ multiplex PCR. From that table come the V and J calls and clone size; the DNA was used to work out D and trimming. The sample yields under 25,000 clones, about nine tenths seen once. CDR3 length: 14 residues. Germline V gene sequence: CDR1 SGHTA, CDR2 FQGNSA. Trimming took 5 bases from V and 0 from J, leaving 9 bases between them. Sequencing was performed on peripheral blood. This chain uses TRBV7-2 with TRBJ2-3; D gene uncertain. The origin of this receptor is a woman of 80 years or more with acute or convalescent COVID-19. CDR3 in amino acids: CASSTTTSTDTQYF. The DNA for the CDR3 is TGTGCCAGCAGCACCACCACTAGCACAGATACGCAGTATTTT.